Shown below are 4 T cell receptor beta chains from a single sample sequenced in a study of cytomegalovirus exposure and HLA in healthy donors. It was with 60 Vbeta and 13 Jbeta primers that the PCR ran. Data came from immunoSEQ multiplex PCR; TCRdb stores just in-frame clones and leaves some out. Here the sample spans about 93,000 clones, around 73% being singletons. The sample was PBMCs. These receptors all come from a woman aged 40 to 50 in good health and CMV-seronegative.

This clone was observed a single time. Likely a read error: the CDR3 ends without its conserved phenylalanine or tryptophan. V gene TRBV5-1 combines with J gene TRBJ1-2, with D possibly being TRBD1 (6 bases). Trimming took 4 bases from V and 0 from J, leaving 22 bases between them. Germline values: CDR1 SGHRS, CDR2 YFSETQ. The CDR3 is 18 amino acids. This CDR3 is CASSPGGRPSPANYGYTL. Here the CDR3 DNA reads TGCGCCAGCAGCCCTGGGGGCAGGCCATCTCCAGCTAACTATGGCTACACCCTC.

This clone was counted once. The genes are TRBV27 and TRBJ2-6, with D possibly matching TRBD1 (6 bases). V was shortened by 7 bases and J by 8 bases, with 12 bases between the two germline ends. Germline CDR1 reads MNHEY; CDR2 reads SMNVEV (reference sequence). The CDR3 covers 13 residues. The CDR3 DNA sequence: TGTGCCAGCAACAGGGCAGGGACCAACGTCCTGACTTTC. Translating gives CASNRAGTNVLTF.

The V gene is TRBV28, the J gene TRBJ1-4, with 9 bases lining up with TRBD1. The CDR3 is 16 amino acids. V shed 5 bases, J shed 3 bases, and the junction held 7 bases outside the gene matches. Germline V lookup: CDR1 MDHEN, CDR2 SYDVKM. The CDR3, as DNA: TGTGCCAGCAGTCCAGGACAGGGGCAGGCTAATGAAAAACTGTTTTTT. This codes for CASSPGQGQANEKLFF.

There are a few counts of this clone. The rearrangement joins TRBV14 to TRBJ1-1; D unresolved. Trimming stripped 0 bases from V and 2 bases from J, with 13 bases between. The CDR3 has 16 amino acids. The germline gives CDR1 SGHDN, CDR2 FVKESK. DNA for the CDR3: TGTGCCAGCAGCCAAGATATGGGGAGGTTTAACACTGAAGCTTTCTTT. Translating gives CASSQDMGRFNTEAFF.